The rows below give T cell receptor beta chains drawn from one sample of a study of cytomegalovirus exposure and HLA in healthy donors. Sequencing used immunoSEQ multiplex PCR; TCRdb keeps in-frame clones, though not all of them. The table includes roughly 150,000 clones, about 80% detected once. The material sequenced was PBMCs. The receptors derive from a middle-aged woman in good health and CMV-seronegative. Each CDR3 is given with its conserved first and last residue. The order of the fields is V gene, D gene, clone size, J gene, CDR3 DNA, CDR3 protein. D genes are given only for firm matches. Clone size is shown for a subset of rows, as once, few, many or a class of expanded clone.

>TRBV6-1|TRBD2|once|TRBJ2-7
TGTGCCAGCAGAGGGACTAGCGGGAGGAACGAGCAGTACTTC
CASRGTSGRNEQYF
>TRBV11-3|TRBD1|few|TRBJ1-4
TGTGCCAGTTCGTCGGGACAGTCCTATGAAAAACTGTTTTTT
CASSSGQSYEKLFF
>TRBV10-3|-|once|TRBJ1-2
TGTGCCATCAGTACAGACAGCAACTATGGCTACACCTTC
CAISTDSNYGYTF
>TRBV5-6|-|-|TRBJ2-2
TGTGCCAGCAGCTTGGTGTGGACTCATAACACCGGGGAGCTGTTCTTT
CASSLVWTHNTGELFF
>TRBV5-1|-|-|TRBJ1-5
TGCGCCAGCAGCTTGGAGGGGATGAGCAATCAGCCCCAGCATTTT
CASSLEGMSNQPQHF
>TRBV5-6|TRBD2|once|TRBJ2-5
TGTGCCAGCAGCTTGGGGTCTAGCGGGAGAAAAACCCAGTACTTC
CASSLGSSGRKTQYF
>TRBV5-6|TRBD1|-|TRBJ1-1
TGTGCCAGCAGCTGGGAGACAGGGGGGAACACTGAAGCTTTCTTT
CASSWETGGNTEAFF
>TRBV28|-|-|TRBJ1-5
TGTGCCAGCAGTCCAACAGGGATCGGTCAGCCCCAGCATTTT
CASSPTGIGQPQHF
>TRBV5-1|-|few|TRBJ1-1
TGCGCCAGCACCGGCCCTGGGACTAACACTGAAGCTTTCTTT
CASTGPGTNTEAFF
>TRBV30|-|-|TRBJ2-7
TGTGCCTGGAGTGTACCCGGGGGCTACGAGCAGTACTTC
CAWSVPGGYEQYF
>TRBV11-3|-|-|TRBJ2-3
TGTGCCAGCAGCTTCTCCCAGCGGGCCGGGGATACGCAGTATTTT
CASSFSQRAGDTQYF
>TRBV7-9|-|few|TRBJ1-1
TGTGCCAGCAGCTTAGAAGGGGGTGACACTGAAGCTTTCTTT
CASSLEGGDTEAFF
>TRBV29-1|-|-|TRBJ2-7
TGCAGCGCTAGCAGGGGAGCCTACGAGCAGTACTTC
CSASRGAYEQYF